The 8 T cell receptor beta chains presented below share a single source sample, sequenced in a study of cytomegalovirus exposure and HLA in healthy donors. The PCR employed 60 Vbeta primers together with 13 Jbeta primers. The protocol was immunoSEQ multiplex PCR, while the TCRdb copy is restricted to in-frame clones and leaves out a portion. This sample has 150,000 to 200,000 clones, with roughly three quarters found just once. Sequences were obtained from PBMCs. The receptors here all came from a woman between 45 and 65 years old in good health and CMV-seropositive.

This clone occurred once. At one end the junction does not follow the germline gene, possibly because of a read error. CDR3 sequence: CASSDTGFAGANGLTF. The CDR3 DNA sequence: TGTGCCAGCAGTGACACAGGGTTCGCTGGGGCCAACGGCCTGACTTTC. V and J are TRBV6-4 and TRBJ2-6; D is perhaps TRBD1 (6 bases). Germline CDR1 is MRHNA and CDR2 is SNTAGT. The CDR3 consists of 16 residues.

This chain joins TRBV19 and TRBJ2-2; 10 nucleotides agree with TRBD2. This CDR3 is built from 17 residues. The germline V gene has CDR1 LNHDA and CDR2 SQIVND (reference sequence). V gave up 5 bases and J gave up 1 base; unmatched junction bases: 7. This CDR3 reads CASSPGRLAGNTGELFF. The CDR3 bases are TGTGCCAGTAGTCCAGGGAGACTAGCGGGGAACACCGGGGAGCTGTTTTTT.

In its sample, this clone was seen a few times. The CDR3 DNA reads TGTGCCACGCGCGGCACTGAAGCTTTCTTT. Translated, it gives CATRGTEAFF. V gene TRBV6-5 combines with J gene TRBJ1-1; no clear D. The CDR3 loop spans 10 amino acids. Trimming left V 10 bases short and J 4 bases short, with 7 bases between. CDR1 and CDR2 from the germline V gene are MNHEY and SVGAGI.

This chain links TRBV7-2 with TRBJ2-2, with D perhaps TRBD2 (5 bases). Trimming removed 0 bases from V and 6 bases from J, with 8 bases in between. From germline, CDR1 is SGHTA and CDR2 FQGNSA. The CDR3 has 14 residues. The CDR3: CASSLALGAGELFF. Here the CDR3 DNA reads TGTGCCAGCAGCTTAGCGCTCGGGGCCGGGGAGCTGTTTTTT.

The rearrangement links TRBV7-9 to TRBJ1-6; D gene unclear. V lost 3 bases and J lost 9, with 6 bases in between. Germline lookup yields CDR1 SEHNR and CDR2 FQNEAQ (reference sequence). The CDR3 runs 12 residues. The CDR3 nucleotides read TGTGCCAGCAGCTTGTCGGGTTCACCCCTCCACTTT. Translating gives CASSLSGSPLHF.

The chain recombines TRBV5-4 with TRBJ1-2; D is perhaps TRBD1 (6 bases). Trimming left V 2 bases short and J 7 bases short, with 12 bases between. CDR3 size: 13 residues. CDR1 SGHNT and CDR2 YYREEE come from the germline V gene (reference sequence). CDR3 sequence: CASSLGTTAGYTF. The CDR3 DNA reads TGTGCCAGCAGCTTAGGGACAACCGCTGGCTACACCTTC.

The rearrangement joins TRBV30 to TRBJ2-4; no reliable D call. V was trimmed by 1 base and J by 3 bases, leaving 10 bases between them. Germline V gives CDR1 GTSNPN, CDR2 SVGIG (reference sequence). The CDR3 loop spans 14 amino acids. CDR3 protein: CAWSDDRSKNIQYF. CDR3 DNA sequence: TGTGCCTGGAGTGATGACCGGAGCAAAAACATTCAGTACTTC.

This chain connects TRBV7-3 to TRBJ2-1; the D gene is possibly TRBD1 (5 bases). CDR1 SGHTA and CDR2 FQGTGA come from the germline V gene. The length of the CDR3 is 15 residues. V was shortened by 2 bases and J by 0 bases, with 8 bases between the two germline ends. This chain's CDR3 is CASSLQGSSYNEQFF. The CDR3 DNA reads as TGTGCCAGCAGCTTACAGGGAAGCTCCTACAATGAGCAGTTCTTC.